This entry lists 20 T cell receptor beta chains sequenced from one sample in a study of blood T cell repertoires in COVID-19. TCRdb keeps only in-frame clones here, not all; method: immunoSEQ multiplex PCR. The sample lists about 88,000 clones, more than 70% seen once, with about 2.7% in the top ten. Sequenced: peripheral blood. Receptors originate from a woman of 80 years or more with acute or convalescent COVID-19.

This clone was picked up one time. This chain connects TRBV19 to TRBJ2-1, with a weak D call TRBD1 (6 bases). CDR1 and CDR2 from the germline V gene are LNHDA and SQIVND (reference sequence). CDR3 length equals 13 residues. V was clipped by 5 bases and J by 8 bases, with 13 bases between them. CDR3: CASSVQKGDEQFF. The CDR3, as DNA: TGTGCCAGTAGTGTACAAAAGGGGGATGAGCAGTTCTTC.

The chain employs TRBV5-1 and TRBJ1-4; 9 positions match TRBD1. Germline assignment: CDR1 SGHRS and CDR2 YFSETQ. The CDR3 has 14 amino acids. V lost 4 bases and J lost 8; bases outside the gene matches: 6. In DNA, the CDR3 is TGCGCCAGCAGCACCGGACAGGGGTGGGAAAAACTGTTTTTT. Translated, it gives CASSTGQGWEKLFF. The full variable domain, its missing parts supplied by reference TRBV5-1 and TRBJ1-4, is KAGVTQTPRYLIKTRGQQVTLSCSPISGHRSVSWYQQTPGQGLQFLFEYFSETQRNKGNFPGRFSGRQFSNSRSEMNVSTLELGDSALYLCASSTGQGWEKLFFGSGTQLSVL.

This chain connects TRBV7-3 to TRBJ2-3, with 8 bases fitting TRBD2. The CDR3 is 15 residues long. Unmatched junction bases numbered 10, after V lost 5 bases and J lost 6 bases. The V gene's germline CDR1 is SGHTA and CDR2 FQGTGA. In DNA, the CDR3 is TGTGCCAGCAGCCCTAGTAGCGGGGTCGGGGATACGCAGTATTTT. Its protein product is CASSPSSGVGDTQYF.

The chain combines TRBV12-3 or TRBV12-4 with TRBJ1-2; tentatively, D is TRBD1 (5 bases). The CDR3 runs to 12 residues. V lost 5 bases to trimming and J lost 4 bases, with 8 bases between them. DNA for the CDR3: TGTGCCAGCAGTCCCAGGGCCTATGGCTACACCTTC. Translation gives CASSPRAYGYTF.

The chain links TRBV30 to TRBJ1-5, with 7 bases aligning to TRBD1. Per the germline V gene, CDR1 is GTSNPN and CDR2 is SVGIG (reference sequence). After removal of 3 bases from V and 4 bases from J, the junction contained 3 bases not matched to a gene. This CDR3 has 13 residues. In nucleotides, the CDR3 is TGTGCCTGGAGCGACAGGGTGAATCAGCCCCAGCATTTT. Residues: CAWSDRVNQPQHF.

This chain links TRBV12-3 or TRBV12-4 with TRBJ1-1, with D perhaps TRBD1 (5 bases). The CDR3 extends over 13 amino acids. Trimming shortened V by 2 bases and J by 11 bases, and 15 bases separated the two germline ends. The CDR3, as DNA: TGTGCCAGCAGTTTAAGGGGAAATGGTGAGGCTTTCTTT. It translates to CASSLRGNGEAFF.

V usage is TRBV27 and J usage is TRBJ2-7, with D possibly being TRBD1 (6 bases). This CDR3 is 14 amino acids long. Trimming pared 6 bases from V and 5 bases from J, leaving 17 bases between. Germline V gene sequence: CDR1 MNHEY, CDR2 SMNVEV (reference sequence). CDR3 sequence reads: CASSYRGGFDEQYF. The CDR3 coding sequence is TGTGCCAGCAGCTACCGAGGGGGTTTTGACGAGCAGTACTTC.

V gene TRBV13 combines with J gene TRBJ1-2, with a possible D match to TRBD1 (5 bases). Trimming shortened V by 4 bases and J by 8 bases, and 11 bases separated the two germline ends. Germline V gene lookup returns CDR1 PRHDT and CDR2 FYEKMQ (reference sequence). The CDR3 length is 12 residues. The CDR3 region has the DNA TGTGCCAGCAGCTCAGCCCCAGGGGGCTACACCTTC. This translates into CASSSAPGGYTF. Full variable domain (missing parts from reference TRBV13 and TRBJ1-2): AAGVIQSPRHLIKEKRETATLKCYPIPRHDTVYWYQQGPGQDPQFLISFYEKMQSDKGSIPDRFSAQQFSDYHSELNMSSLELGDSALYFCASSSAPGGYTFGSGTRLTVV.

The rearrangement links TRBV4-3 to TRBJ2-1; 11 bases fit TRBD2. Germline V lookup: CDR1 LGHNA, CDR2 YSLEER. The CDR3 covers 20 residues. V was pared by 1 base and J by 0 bases, with 11 bases of the junction left unmatched. The CDR3 bases are TGCGCCAGCAGCCAAGGCTACAAGTCTAGCGGGGGGCGCTCCTACAATGAGCAGTTCTTC. As protein: CASSQGYKSSGGRSYNEQFF.

V and J are TRBV28 and TRBJ1-2; D not certain. V lost 3 bases, J lost 4 bases, and 12 bases lay in between. CDR1 and CDR2 (germline): MDHEN, SYDVKM. This CDR3 is built from 14 residues. The CDR3 sequence: CASSFSGSSYGYTF. As DNA, the CDR3 is TGTGCCAGCAGTTTTTCGGGGAGTAGCTATGGCTACACCTTC.

The rearrangement joins TRBV24-1 to TRBJ2-1, with TRBD1 matching over 8 bases. The CDR3 is 16 amino acids. Germline CDR1 is KGHDR and CDR2 is SFDVKD. V was pared by 5 bases and J by 12 bases, with 17 bases of the junction left unmatched. CDR3 protein: CATSGPDGTGPPSQFF. DNA of the CDR3: TGTGCCACCAGTGGTCCAGACGGGACAGGACCTCCTTCGCAGTTCTTC.

The chain carries TRBV10-3 and TRBJ2-5; 7 bases fit TRBD2. Germline V gene data show CDR1 as ENHRY and CDR2 as SYGVKD. This CDR3 has 14 residues. The J segment lost 3 bases and the V segment lost 4 bases, leaving 5 bases of the junction unmatched. The CDR3 sequence: CAISVSGGKETQYF. For the CDR3, the DNA is TGTGCCATCAGTGTATCCGGGGGGAAAGAGACCCAGTACTTC.

DNA of the CDR3: TGTGCCATCAAAGACAGGGTAGGGGATTCACCCCTCCACTTT. Its protein is CAIKDRVGDSPLHF. The genes are TRBV10-3 and TRBJ1-6, with 7 nucleotides matching TRBD1. Looked up from germline, CDR1 is ENHRY and CDR2 is SYGVKD. The V segment lost 7 bases and the J segment 8 bases; nucleotides outside the gene matches: 8. CDR3 length equals 14 residues.

The chain links TRBV7-9 to TRBJ2-7, with D possibly being TRBD1 (6 bases). Trimming removed 1 base from V and 0 bases from J, with 13 bases in between. This CDR3 region has 16 residues. Germline V gene sequence: CDR1 SEHNR, CDR2 FQNEAQ (reference sequence). The CDR3 coding sequence is TGTGCCAGCAGCTTAGAAGGGGGAACCTTCTCCTACGAGCAGTACTTC. Translation gives CASSLEGGTFSYEQYF.

The chain links TRBV28 to TRBJ2-7, with D perhaps matching TRBD2 (6 bases). CDR1 and CDR2 from the germline V gene are MDHEN and SYDVKM. This CDR3 region has 17 residues. Trimming took off 2 bases at V and 2 bases at J, with 19 bases between the two ends. The CDR3 sequence is CASSLKVGRPPTYEQYF. The CDR3 bases are TGTGCCAGCAGTTTAAAGGTCGGGAGACCTCCTACCTACGAGCAGTACTTC.

The chain employs TRBV19 and TRBJ2-2; 7 nucleotides line up with TRBD2. The CDR3 is 14 residues long. Per the germline V gene, CDR1 is LNHDA and CDR2 is SQIVND (reference sequence). V lost 1 base, J lost 7 bases, and 3 bases stayed unmatched. The CDR3 coding sequence is TGTGCCAGTAGTATAGTAAGGGAGGGCGGGGAGCTGTTTTTT. Its translation is CASSIVREGGELFF. Combining the CDR3 with reference TRBV19 and TRBJ2-2 gives the whole variable domain DGGITQSPKYLFRKEGQNVTLSCEQNLNHDAMYWYRQDPGQGLRLIYYSQIVNDFQKGDIAEGYSVSREKKESFPLTVTSAQKNPTAFYLCASSIVREGGELFFGEGSRLTVL.

The chain couples TRBV4-1 to TRBJ2-1, with TRBD2 identical over 12 bases. The germline gives CDR1 MGHRA, CDR2 YSYEKL. Trimming took 1 base from V and 6 from J; bases not matched to a gene: 1. The CDR3 loop spans 15 amino acids. In DNA, the CDR3 is TGCGCCAGCAGCCAAGGACTAGCGGGGGTCAATGAGCAGTTCTTC. Amino acids: CASSQGLAGVNEQFF.

V usage is TRBV15 and J usage is TRBJ2-5; TRBD2 agrees at 8 bases. The germline gives CDR1 LNHNV, CDR2 YYDKDF (reference sequence). V lost 2 bases and J lost 4; bases outside the gene matches: 9. The CDR3 contains 16 residues. CDR3 region: CATSRRIRGGIETQYF. The CDR3 nucleotides are TGTGCCACCAGCAGAAGGATCCGGGGGGGTATAGAGACCCAGTACTTC.

The chain uses TRBV9 and TRBJ2-3, with a tentative D call TRBD1 (5 bases). This CDR3 has 17 amino acids. Between the trimmed V and J ends, which lost 0 bases and 6 bases, there was a span of 20 bases. Germline V gene lookup returns CDR1 SGDLS and CDR2 YYNGEE. The CDR3 DNA reads TGTGCCAGCAGCGTAGGGTCGTGGGGCTTCAAGGCTGATACGCAGTATTTT. This sequence encodes CASSVGSWGFKADTQYF. The full variable domain, completed using reference TRBV9 and TRBJ2-3, is DSGVTQTPKHLITATGQRVTLRCSPRSGDLSVYWYQQSLDQGLQFLIQYYNGEERAKGNILERFSAQQFPDLHSELNLSSLELGDSALYFCASSVGSWGFKADTQYFGPGTRLTVL.

The rearrangement uses TRBV5-6 and TRBJ1-3, with 7 bases lining up with TRBD1. CDR1 is SGHDT and CDR2 is YYEEEE in the germline V gene. Trimming took 3 bases from V and 0 from J; bases not matched to a gene: 6. This CDR3 is 16 amino acids long. The CDR3 sequence: CASSSIDRASGNTIYF. As DNA, the CDR3 is TGTGCCAGCAGCTCAATCGACAGGGCCTCTGGAAACACCATATATTTT.